Following are 25 T cell receptor beta chains from one sample sequenced in a study of T cell changes during pregnancy in multiple sclerosis. The repertoire was sequenced with immunoSEQ multiplex PCR; TCRdb's copy has only in-frame clones and lacks some. The data contain 60,000 to 90,000 clones, about 91% of them singletons. Sequenced here: peripheral blood, sampled before pregnancy. The source of these receptors is a female donor with multiple sclerosis, enrolled in a pregnancy study.

This chain links TRBV7-2 with TRBJ2-3; TRBD1 aligns across 7 bases. V shed 5 bases and J 4 bases; nucleotides not matched to a gene: 3. The CDR3 spans 13 residues. The germline CDR1 and CDR2 sequences are SGHTA and FQGNSA. The CDR3, as DNA: TGTGCCAGCAGCACAGGGGTTGCAGATACGCAGTATTTT. Amino acids: CASSTGVADTQYF.

The chain is built from TRBV11-3 and TRBJ2-7, with 7 bases lining up with TRBD1. Germline V gene sequence: CDR1 SGHNT, CDR2 YENEEA. The CDR3 runs to 15 residues. V gave up 1 base and J gave up 3 bases; unmatched junction bases: 6. The DNA for the CDR3 is TGTGCCAGCAGCTTAGGACAGGACAGGAGCTACGAGCAGTACTTC. It yields the protein CASSLGQDRSYEQYF.

This chain joins TRBV7-2 and TRBJ1-4; TRBD1 agrees at 9 bases. Germline lookup yields CDR1 SGHTA and CDR2 FQGNSA. The CDR3 runs 16 residues. V lost 2 bases, J lost 7 bases, and 8 bases stayed unmatched. The CDR3 spells CASSLTGGSISEKLFF. CDR3 nucleotide sequence: TGTGCCAGCAGCTTAACAGGGGGCTCTATAAGTGAAAAACTGTTTTTT.

V usage is TRBV19 and J usage is TRBJ2-4; TRBD1 aligns across 11 bases. V lost 1 base, J lost 8 bases, and 13 bases stayed unmatched. Germline assignment: CDR1 LNHDA and CDR2 SQIVND (reference sequence). The CDR3 is made up of 18 amino acids. CDR3 DNA sequence: TGTGCCAGTAGTATAGCCTGGGCGGGCGGGACAGGGGGATACATTCAGTACTTC. Its protein is CASSIAWAGGTGGYIQYF.

The rearrangement joins TRBV11-3 to TRBJ2-3, with 10 positions matching TRBD2. J gave up 6 bases and V 1 base, and 1 base lay outside the gene matches. The CDR3 totals 14 residues. CDR1 and CDR2 from the germline V gene are SGHNT and YENEEA. The CDR3 reads CASSLGGLADTQYF. The CDR3, as DNA: TGTGCCAGCAGCTTAGGGGGACTAGCGGATACGCAGTATTTT.

This chain links TRBV28 with TRBJ2-1, with 10 bases matching TRBD2. Germline values: CDR1 MDHEN, CDR2 SYDVKM. Trimming removed 7 bases from V and 6 bases from J; junction bases left unmatched: 9. The CDR3 is 15 residues long. CDR3 in DNA: TGTGCCAGCACCCTACTAGCGGGGCCTTCCAATGAGCAGTTCTTC. Translating it yields CASTLLAGPSNEQFF.

The chain uses TRBV30 and TRBJ2-7, with TRBD1 matching over 7 bases. The CDR3 contains 14 residues. The germline V gene encodes CDR1 GTSNPN and CDR2 SVGIG (reference sequence). The trim removed 4 bases at V and 7 bases at J, leaving 13 bases unmatched. The CDR3 is CAWTRTGARGEQYF. The CDR3 DNA follows: TGTGCCTGGACTAGAACAGGGGCCCGAGGAGAGCAGTACTTC. The whole variable domain, remainder taken from reference TRBV30 and TRBJ2-7, is SQTIHQWPATLVQPVGSPLSLECTVEGTSNPNLYWYRQAAGRGLQLLFYSVGIGQISSEVPQNLSASRPQDRQFILSSKKLLLSDSGFYLCAWTRTGARGEQYFGPGTRLTVT.

The chain recombines TRBV10-3 with TRBJ1-2, with 10 bases identical to TRBD1. The CDR3 contains 13 residues. Germline V CDR1 and CDR2: ENHRY, SYGVKD. Trimming cost V 7 bases and J 4 bases; bases outside gene matches: 3. The CDR3 coding sequence is TGTGCCATCAAAGGACAGGGGGTCTATGGCTACACCTTC. Translated, it gives CAIKGQGVYGYTF.

CDR3: CASSFGARGYTF. The CDR3, as DNA: TGTGCCAGCAGCTTTGGGGCCCGTGGCTACACCTTC. This rearrangement joins TRBV7-2 to TRBJ1-2; a possible D gene is TRBD1 (5 bases). From germline, CDR1 is SGHTA and CDR2 FQGNSA. This CDR3 is 12 amino acids long. The germline V and J ends were trimmed by 3 bases and 7 bases, with 9 bases remaining between them.

In the case of this clone: An end of the junction differs from the germline gene, which may be a read error. This chain uses TRBV11-2 with TRBJ1-1; 7 nucleotides match TRBD1. This CDR3 has 15 residues. The V gene's germline CDR1 is SGHAT and CDR2 FQNNGV. In DNA, the CDR3 is TGTGCCAGCAGCCTAGACAGGGTGAGACGGACTGAAGCTTTCTTT. It translates to CASSLDRVRRTEAFF. The complete variable domain, with remaining parts taken from reference TRBV11-2 and TRBJ1-1, reads EAGVAQSPRYKIIEKRQSVAFWCNPISGHATLYWYQQILGQGPKLLIQFQNNGVVDDSQLPKDRFSAERLKGVDSTLKIQPAKLEDSAVYLCASSLDRVRRTEAFFGQGTRLTVV.

The CDR3 protein is CASSVVPGAGGTEAFF. The CDR3 nucleotides read TGTGCCAGCAGCGTAGTCCCAGGGGCGGGAGGCACTGAAGCTTTCTTT. The V and J genes are TRBV9 and TRBJ1-1, with D maybe TRBD1 (6 bases). The CDR3 has 16 amino acids. The V end lost 0 bases, the J end lost 4 bases, and 16 bases lay between the germline ends. Germline V gene lookup returns CDR1 SGDLS and CDR2 YYNGEE.

The chain has TRBV9 and TRBJ1-1; D remains ambiguous. The germline V and J ends were trimmed by 4 bases and 4 bases, with 14 bases remaining between them. The germline V gene encodes CDR1 SGDLS and CDR2 YYNGEE. This CDR3 region has 14 residues. CDR3 nucleotides: TGTGCCAGCAGCTCCACCCCATTCGGCACTGAAGCTTTCTTT. Translation: CASSSTPFGTEAFF.

The gene calls are TRBV7-8 and TRBJ1-1; D remains ambiguous. The CDR3 totals 11 residues. Germline CDR1 reads SGHVS; CDR2 reads FQNEAQ. The V and J ends lost 5 bases and 7 bases respectively, with 8 bases between them. In nucleotides, the CDR3 is TGTGCCAGCAGCGTACAGAATGAAGCTTTCTTT. Its translation is CASSVQNEAFF.

This chain uses TRBV5-1 with TRBJ2-7, with 7 bases fitting TRBD1. This CDR3 has 15 amino acids. The junction had 3 bases not matched to a gene; V was cut back by 0 bases and J by 0 bases. Germline V gene sequence: CDR1 SGHRS, CDR2 YFSETQ. CDR3 DNA sequence: TGCGCCAGCAGCTTGGCCCGGGACAGCTCCTACGAGCAGTACTTC. Translating gives CASSLARDSSYEQYF.

This clone appeared a single time. The chain combines TRBV7-3 with TRBJ2-1; a weak D match, TRBD2 (6 bases). V dropped 5 bases and J dropped 5 bases, with 10 bases sitting between them. This CDR3 has 13 amino acids. The germline gives CDR1 SGHTA, CDR2 FQGTGA. This CDR3 reads CASSTGLNNEQFF. The DNA of the CDR3 is TGTGCCAGCAGCACGGGACTGAACAATGAGCAGTTCTTC.

The CDR3 bases are TGTGCCAGCAGCCCGAGGAACTCCTACGAGCAGTACTTC. Translating gives CASSPRNSYEQYF. The chain joins TRBV28 to TRBJ2-7; no clear D gene. Trimming took 6 bases from V and 0 from J, leaving 9 bases between them. CDR1 MDHEN and CDR2 SYDVKM come from the germline V gene. The CDR3 extends over 13 amino acids. Looking up the rest from reference TRBV28 and TRBJ2-7 gives the full variable domain: DVKVTQSSRYLVKRTGEKVFLECVQDMDHENMFWYRQDPGLGLRLIYFSYDVKMKEKGDIPEGYSVSREKKERFSLILESASTNQTSMYLCASSPRNSYEQYFGPGTRLTVT.

The gene calls are TRBV7-9 and TRBJ2-1, with TRBD1 matching 10 bases. Germline V gives CDR1 SEHNR, CDR2 FQNEAQ (reference sequence). V lost 5 bases to trimming and J lost 6 bases; unmatched junction nucleotides: 7. The length of the CDR3 is 15 residues. CDR3 amino acids: CASSPGTGVANEQFF. The DNA of the CDR3 is TGTGCCAGCAGCCCCGGGACAGGGGTGGCCAATGAGCAGTTCTTC.

The J gene is TRBJ1-4, the V gene TRBV28, with D possibly matching TRBD1 (5 bases). V gave up 10 bases and J gave up 5 bases, with 17 bases separating them. Looked up from germline, CDR1 is MDHEN and CDR2 is SYDVKM. The CDR3 length is 14 residues. For the CDR3, the DNA is TGTGCCATACGACAGAGTTTACTAAATGAAAAACTGTTTTTT. Protein: CAIRQSLLNEKLFF.

The gene calls are TRBV19 and TRBJ1-6, with TRBD1 matching 10 bases. Germline V gene sequence: CDR1 LNHDA, CDR2 SQIVND (reference sequence). With 4 bases clipped from V and 9 bases from J, the junction kept 3 bases outside the gene matches. CDR3 length: 14 amino acids. The CDR3 reads CASSRGQGSSPLHF. The CDR3 nucleotides are TGTGCCAGTAGTAGGGGACAGGGGAGTTCACCCCTCCACTTT.

The V call is TRBV19, the J call TRBJ2-7; TRBD1 matches 9 bases. CDR1 is LNHDA and CDR2 is SQIVND in the germline V gene (reference sequence). This CDR3 has 15 amino acids. V gave up 3 bases and J gave up 2 bases; unmatched junction bases: 5. CDR3 nucleotides: TGTGCCAGTAGTATCCAAACAGGGGGCCCCTACGAGCAGTACTTC. Amino acid sequence: CASSIQTGGPYEQYF.

The chain recombines TRBV5-1 with TRBJ2-7; 8 bases line up with TRBD2. The ends lost 2 bases at V and 6 bases at J; junction bases unmatched: 4. The CDR3 loop spans 13 amino acids. Germline CDR1 reads SGHRS; CDR2 reads YFSETQ. This CDR3 is CASSFGGAVEQYF. As DNA, the CDR3 is TGCGCCAGCAGCTTCGGGGGGGCGGTCGAGCAGTACTTC.

The genes are TRBV5-1 and TRBJ1-1; possible D gene TRBD1, 5 bases. In germline, CDR1 is SGHRS, CDR2 YFSETQ. V was clipped by 4 bases and J by 4 bases, with 11 bases between them. This CDR3 has 13 residues. The CDR3 here is CASSLGGGTEAFF. The DNA for the CDR3 is TGCGCCAGCAGCCTGGGGGGGGGCACTGAAGCTTTCTTT.

The V gene is TRBV19, the J gene TRBJ2-3; D is perhaps TRBD1 (6 bases). V lost 5 bases, J lost 14 bases, and 14 bases lay in between. The germline CDR1 and CDR2 sequences are LNHDA and SQIVND (reference sequence). This CDR3 region has 11 residues. Written as DNA, the CDR3 is TGTGCCAGTAGTGGGGACATAGAACGGTATTTT. Amino acid sequence: CASSGDIERYF. Using reference TRBV19 and TRBJ2-3 for the parts outside the CDR3, the full variable domain is DGGITQSPKYLFRKEGQNVTLSCEQNLNHDAMYWYRQDPGQGLRLIYYSQIVNDFQKGDIAEGYSVSREKKESFPLTVTSAQKNPTAFYLCASSGDIERYFGPGTRLTVL.

The genes are TRBV6-1 and TRBJ2-7; D remains ambiguous. Germline V gene lookup returns CDR1 MNHNS and CDR2 SASEGT. There are 12 residues in the CDR3. V shed 7 bases and J shed 7 bases, with 14 bases lying between them. The CDR3 protein is CASTLPLGEQYF. The CDR3 DNA sequence: TGTGCCAGCACCCTCCCCCTCGGGGAGCAGTACTTC.

The chain uses TRBV7-8 and TRBJ1-1; D ambiguous. Trimming pared 6 bases from V and 1 base from J, leaving 9 bases between. The CDR3 contains 13 residues. Per germline, CDR1 SGHVS and CDR2 FQNEAQ. For the CDR3, the DNA is TGTGCCAGCAGTGTCCACGGGAACACTGAAGCTTTCTTT. Translating it yields CASSVHGNTEAFF.